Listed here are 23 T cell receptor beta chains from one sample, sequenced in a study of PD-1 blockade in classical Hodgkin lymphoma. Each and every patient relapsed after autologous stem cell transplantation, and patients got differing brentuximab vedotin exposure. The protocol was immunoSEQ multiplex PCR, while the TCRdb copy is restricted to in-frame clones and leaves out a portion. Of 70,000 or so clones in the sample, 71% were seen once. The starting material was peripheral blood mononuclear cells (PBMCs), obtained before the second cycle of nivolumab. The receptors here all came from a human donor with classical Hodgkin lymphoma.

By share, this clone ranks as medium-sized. The DNA of the CDR3 is TGTGCCAGCAGTGCAGGGCTTAATCAGCCCCAGCATTTT. This sequence encodes CASSAGLNQPQHF. This chain connects TRBV2 to TRBJ1-5; D might be TRBD1 (5 bases). The CDR3 is made up of 13 amino acids. Looked up from germline, CDR1 is SNHLY and CDR2 is FYNNEI. V lost 4 bases and J lost 4, with 8 bases in between.

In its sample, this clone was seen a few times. CDR3 protein: CASSFRTGNSPLHF. The CDR3 nucleotides are TGTGCCAGCAGCTTCCGGACAGGGAATTCACCCCTCCACTTT. This chain links TRBV7-9 with TRBJ1-6, with TRBD1 matching over 8 bases. Unmatched junction bases numbered 2, after V lost 3 bases and J lost 7 bases. Germline V CDR1 and CDR2: SEHNR, FQNEAQ (reference sequence). The CDR3 sequence is 14 residues long.

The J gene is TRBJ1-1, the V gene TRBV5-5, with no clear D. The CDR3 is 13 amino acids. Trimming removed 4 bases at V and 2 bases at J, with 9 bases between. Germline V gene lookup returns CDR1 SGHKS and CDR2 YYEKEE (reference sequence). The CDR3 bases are TGTGCCAGCAGCCTTAAGCCCAACACTGAAGCTTTCTTT. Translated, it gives CASSLKPNTEAFF.

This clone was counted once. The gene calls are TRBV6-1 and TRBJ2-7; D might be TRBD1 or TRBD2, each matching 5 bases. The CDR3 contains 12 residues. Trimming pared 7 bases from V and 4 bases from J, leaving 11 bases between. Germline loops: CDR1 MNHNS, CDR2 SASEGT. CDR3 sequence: CASTRDLYEQYF. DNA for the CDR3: TGTGCCAGCACCAGGGACCTATACGAGCAGTACTTC.

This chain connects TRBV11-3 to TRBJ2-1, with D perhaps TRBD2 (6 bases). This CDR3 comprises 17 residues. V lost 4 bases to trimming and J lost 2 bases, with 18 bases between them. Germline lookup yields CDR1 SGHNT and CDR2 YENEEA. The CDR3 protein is CASSSIAEGMAYNEQFF. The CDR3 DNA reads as TGTGCCAGCAGCTCCATAGCGGAGGGGATGGCCTACAATGAGCAGTTCTTC.

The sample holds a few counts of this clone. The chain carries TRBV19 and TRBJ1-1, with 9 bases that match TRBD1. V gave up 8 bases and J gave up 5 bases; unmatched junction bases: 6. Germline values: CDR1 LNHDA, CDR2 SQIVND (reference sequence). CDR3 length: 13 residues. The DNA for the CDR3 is TGTGCCAGTCGGGACAGGGTTGAGACTGAAGCTTTCTTT. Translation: CASRDRVETEAFF. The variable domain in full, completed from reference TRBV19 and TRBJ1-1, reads DGGITQSPKYLFRKEGQNVTLSCEQNLNHDAMYWYRQDPGQGLRLIYYSQIVNDFQKGDIAEGYSVSREKKESFPLTVTSAQKNPTAFYLCASRDRVETEAFFGQGTRLTVV.

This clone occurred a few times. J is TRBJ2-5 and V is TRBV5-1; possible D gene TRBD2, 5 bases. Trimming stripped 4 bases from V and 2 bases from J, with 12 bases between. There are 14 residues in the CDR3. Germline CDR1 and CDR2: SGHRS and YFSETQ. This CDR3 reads CASSEGTRQETQYF. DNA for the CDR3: TGCGCCAGCAGCGAGGGTACCCGTCAAGAGACCCAGTACTTC.

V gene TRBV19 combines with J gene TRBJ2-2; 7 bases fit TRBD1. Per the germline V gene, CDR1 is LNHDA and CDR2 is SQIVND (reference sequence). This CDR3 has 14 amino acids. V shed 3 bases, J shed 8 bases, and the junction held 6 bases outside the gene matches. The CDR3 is CASSMTGFQGELFF. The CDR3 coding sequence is TGTGCCAGTAGTATGACAGGGTTTCAGGGGGAGCTGTTTTTT.

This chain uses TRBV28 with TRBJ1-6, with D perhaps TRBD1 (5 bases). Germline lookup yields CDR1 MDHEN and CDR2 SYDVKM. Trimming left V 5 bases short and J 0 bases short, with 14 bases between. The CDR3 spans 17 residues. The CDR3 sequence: CASSPTEGTSYNSPLHF. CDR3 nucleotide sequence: TGTGCCAGCAGTCCGACAGAAGGGACCTCCTATAATTCACCCCTCCACTTT.

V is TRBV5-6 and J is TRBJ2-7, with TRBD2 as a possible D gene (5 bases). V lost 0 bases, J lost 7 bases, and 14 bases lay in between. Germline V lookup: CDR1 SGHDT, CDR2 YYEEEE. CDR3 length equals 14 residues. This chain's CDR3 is CASSLVEGFQEQYF. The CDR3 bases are TGTGCCAGCAGCTTGGTAGAGGGTTTCCAGGAGCAGTACTTC.

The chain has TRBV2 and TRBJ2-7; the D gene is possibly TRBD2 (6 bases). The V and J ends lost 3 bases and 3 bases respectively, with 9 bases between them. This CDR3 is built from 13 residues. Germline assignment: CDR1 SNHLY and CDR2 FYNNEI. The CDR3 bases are TGTGCCAGCAGTGACGGCGGGAACTACGAGCAGTACTTC. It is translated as CASSDGGNYEQYF.

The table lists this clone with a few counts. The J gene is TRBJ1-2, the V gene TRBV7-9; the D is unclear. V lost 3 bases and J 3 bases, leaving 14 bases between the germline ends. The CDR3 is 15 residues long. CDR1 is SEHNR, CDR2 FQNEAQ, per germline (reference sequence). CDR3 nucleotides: TGTGCCAGCAGCTTCCCAATGCGGAGGGACTATGGCTACACCTTC. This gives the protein CASSFPMRRDYGYTF.

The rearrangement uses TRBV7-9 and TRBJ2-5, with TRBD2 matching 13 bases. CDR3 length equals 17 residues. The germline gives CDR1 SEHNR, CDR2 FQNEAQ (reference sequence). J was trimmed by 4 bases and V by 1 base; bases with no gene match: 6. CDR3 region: CASSLVVGLAGTETQYF. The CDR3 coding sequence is TGTGCCAGCAGCTTAGTAGTGGGACTAGCGGGGACAGAGACCCAGTACTTC.

CDR3: CSVYGYTF. DNA of the CDR3: TGCAGTGTCTATGGCTACACCTTC. The chain couples TRBV20-1 to TRBJ1-2; D uncertain. V lost 7 bases, J lost 4 bases, and 1 base lay in between. The CDR3 is made up of 8 amino acids. Germline CDR1 is DFQATT and CDR2 is SNEGSKA (reference sequence).

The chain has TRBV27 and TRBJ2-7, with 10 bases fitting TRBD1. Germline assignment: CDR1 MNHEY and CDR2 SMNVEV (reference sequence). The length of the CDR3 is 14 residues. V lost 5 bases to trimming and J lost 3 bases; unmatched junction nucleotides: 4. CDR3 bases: TGTGCCAGCAGTCCCGGGACAGGGGACTACGAGCAGTACTTC. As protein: CASSPGTGDYEQYF.

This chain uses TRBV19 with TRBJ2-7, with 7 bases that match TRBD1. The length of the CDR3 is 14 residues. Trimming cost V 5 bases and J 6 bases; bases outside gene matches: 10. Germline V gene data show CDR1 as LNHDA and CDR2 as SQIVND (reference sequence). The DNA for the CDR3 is TGTGCCAGTAGTGACCGTATGTACAGGGGCGAGCAGTACTTC. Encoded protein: CASSDRMYRGEQYF. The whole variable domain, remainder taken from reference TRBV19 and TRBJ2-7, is DGGITQSPKYLFRKEGQNVTLSCEQNLNHDAMYWYRQDPGQGLRLIYYSQIVNDFQKGDIAEGYSVSREKKESFPLTVTSAQKNPTAFYLCASSDRMYRGEQYFGPGTRLTVT.

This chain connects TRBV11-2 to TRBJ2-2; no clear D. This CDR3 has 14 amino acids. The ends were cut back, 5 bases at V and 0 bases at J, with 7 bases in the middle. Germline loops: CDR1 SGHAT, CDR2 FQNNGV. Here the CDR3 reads CASSPLTNTGELFF. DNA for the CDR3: TGTGCCAGCAGCCCCCTCACGAACACCGGGGAGCTGTTTTTT.

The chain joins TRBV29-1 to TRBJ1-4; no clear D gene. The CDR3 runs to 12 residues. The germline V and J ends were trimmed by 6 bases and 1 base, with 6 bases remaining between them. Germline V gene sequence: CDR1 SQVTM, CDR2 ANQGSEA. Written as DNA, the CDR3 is TGCAGCGTGCGGGGAACTAATGAAAAACTGTTTTTT. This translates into CSVRGTNEKLFF.

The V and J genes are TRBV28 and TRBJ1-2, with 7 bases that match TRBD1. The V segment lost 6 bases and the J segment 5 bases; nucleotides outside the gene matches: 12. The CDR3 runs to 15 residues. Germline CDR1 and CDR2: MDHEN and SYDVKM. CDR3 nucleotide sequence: TGTGCCAGCAGCGACCAGCAGGGGGGTTCGTATGGCTACACCTTC. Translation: CASSDQQGGSYGYTF.

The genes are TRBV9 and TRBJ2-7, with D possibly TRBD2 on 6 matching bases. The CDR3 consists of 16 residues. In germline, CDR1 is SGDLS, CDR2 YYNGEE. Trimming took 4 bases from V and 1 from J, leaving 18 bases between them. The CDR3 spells CASSPLGSGTSYEQYF. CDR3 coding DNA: TGTGCCAGCAGCCCCTTGGGTAGCGGTACGTCCTACGAGCAGTACTTC.

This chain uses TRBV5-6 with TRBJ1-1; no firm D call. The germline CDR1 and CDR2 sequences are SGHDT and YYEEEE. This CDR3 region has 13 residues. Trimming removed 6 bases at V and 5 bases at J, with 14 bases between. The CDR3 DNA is TGTGCCAGCATCAGGTCTCCGGGAACTGAAGCTTTCTTT. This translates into CASIRSPGTEAFF.

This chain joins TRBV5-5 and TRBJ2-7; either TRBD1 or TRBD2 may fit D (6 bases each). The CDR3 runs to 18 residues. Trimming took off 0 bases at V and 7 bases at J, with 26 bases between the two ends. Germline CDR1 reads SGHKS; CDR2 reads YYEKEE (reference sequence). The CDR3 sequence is CASSLAFSAGQPQGEQYF. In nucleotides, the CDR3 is TGTGCCAGCAGCTTGGCCTTTTCGGCGGGACAACCTCAGGGGGAGCAGTACTTC. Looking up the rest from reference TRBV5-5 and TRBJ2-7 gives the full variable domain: DAGVTQSPTHLIKTRGQQVTLRCSPISGHKSVSWYQQVLGQGPQFIFQYYEKEERGRGNFPDRFSARQFPNYSSELNVNALLLGDSALYLCASSLAFSAGQPQGEQYFGPGTRLTVT.

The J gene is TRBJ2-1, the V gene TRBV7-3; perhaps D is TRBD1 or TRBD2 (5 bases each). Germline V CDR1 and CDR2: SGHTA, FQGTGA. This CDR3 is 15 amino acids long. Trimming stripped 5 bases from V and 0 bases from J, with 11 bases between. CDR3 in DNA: TGTGCCAGCAGCGAAAGGGACGGCTCCTACAATGAGCAGTTCTTC. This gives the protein CASSERDGSYNEQFF.